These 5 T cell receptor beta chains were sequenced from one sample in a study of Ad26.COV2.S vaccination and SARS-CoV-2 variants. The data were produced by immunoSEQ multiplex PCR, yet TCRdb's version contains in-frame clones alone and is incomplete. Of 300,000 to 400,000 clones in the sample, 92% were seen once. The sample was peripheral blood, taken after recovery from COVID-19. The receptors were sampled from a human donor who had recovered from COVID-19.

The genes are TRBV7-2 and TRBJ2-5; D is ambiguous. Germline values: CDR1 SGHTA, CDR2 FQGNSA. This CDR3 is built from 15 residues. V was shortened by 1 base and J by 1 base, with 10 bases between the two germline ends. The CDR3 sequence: CASSLEFRSQETQYF. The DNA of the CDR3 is TGTGCCAGCAGCTTAGAGTTTAGGTCCCAAGAGACCCAGTACTTC.

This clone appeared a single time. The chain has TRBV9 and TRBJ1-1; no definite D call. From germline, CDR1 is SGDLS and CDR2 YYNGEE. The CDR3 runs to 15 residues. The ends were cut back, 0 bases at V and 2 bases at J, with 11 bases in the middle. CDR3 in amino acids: CASSVGVTGNTEAFF. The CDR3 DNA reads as TGTGCCAGCAGCGTAGGGGTGACGGGAAACACTGAAGCTTTCTTT.

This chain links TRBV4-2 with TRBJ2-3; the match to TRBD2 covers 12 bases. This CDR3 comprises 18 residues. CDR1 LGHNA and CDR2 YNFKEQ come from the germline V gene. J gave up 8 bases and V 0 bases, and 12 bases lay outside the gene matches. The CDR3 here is CASSQEPLAGGPGSTQYF. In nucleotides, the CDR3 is TGTGCCAGCAGCCAAGAACCCCTAGCGGGGGGGCCGGGCAGTACGCAGTATTTT.

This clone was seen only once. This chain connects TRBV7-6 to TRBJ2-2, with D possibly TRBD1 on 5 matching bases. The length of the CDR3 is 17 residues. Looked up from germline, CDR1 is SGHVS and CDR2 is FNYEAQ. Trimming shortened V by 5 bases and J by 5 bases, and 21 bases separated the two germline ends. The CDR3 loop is CASSAPIGQGWTGELFF. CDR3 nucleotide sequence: TGTGCCAGCAGCGCTCCCATTGGGCAGGGATGGACCGGGGAGCTGTTTTTT.

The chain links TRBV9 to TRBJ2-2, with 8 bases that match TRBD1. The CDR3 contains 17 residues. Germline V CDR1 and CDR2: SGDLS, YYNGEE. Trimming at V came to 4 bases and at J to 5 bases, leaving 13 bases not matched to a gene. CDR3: CASSSQGAPGVTGELFF. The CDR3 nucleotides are TGTGCCAGCAGCTCCCAGGGGGCGCCTGGGGTGACCGGGGAGCTGTTTTTT. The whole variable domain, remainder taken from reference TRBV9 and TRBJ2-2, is DSGVTQTPKHLITATGQRVTLRCSPRSGDLSVYWYQQSLDQGLQFLIQYYNGEERAKGNILERFSAQQFPDLHSELNLSSLELGDSALYFCASSSQGAPGVTGELFFGEGSRLTVL.